The 22 T cell receptor beta chains given below trace back to one sample, sequenced in a study (dated by TCRdb to about 2015). Cells that were CD4+CD25+CD127-/low were the ones isolated as Tregs. Library preparation used 5' RACE. Sequenced on an Illumina MiSeq. TCRdb cleaned the public reads at Q25 with fastp, built clones with MiXCR and kept in-frame beta chains. Rows with one shared CDR3 protein collapse into an entry with the most common genes and DNA. The sample data list 30,000 or so distinct CDR3 sequences, and around 27% of these were observed just once. The top ten constitute about 2% of the sample. The sample taken for sequencing was tumor-infiltrating Tregs sorted from the breast tumor. These receptors all stem from a female donor with breast cancer.

J is TRBJ2-2 and V is TRBV2; D is unresolved. The V and J ends lost 2 bases and 0 bases respectively, with 4 bases between them. Germline V gives CDR1 SNHLY, CDR2 FYNNEI. The CDR3 contains 14 residues. The CDR3 protein is CASSEQTNTGELFF. The CDR3 DNA reads as TGTGCCAGCAGTGAACAGACGAACACCGGGGAGCTGTTTTTT. Looking up the rest from reference TRBV2 and TRBJ2-2 gives the full variable domain: EPEVTQTPSHQVTQMGQEVILRCVPISNHLYFYWYRQILGQKVEFLVSFYNNEISEKSEIFDDQFSVERPDGSNFTLKIRSTKLEDSAMYFCASSEQTNTGELFFGEGSRLTVL.

The table lists this clonotype with a few counts. The chain is built from TRBV10-3 and TRBJ2-3, with D possibly TRBD2 on 5 matching bases. Trimming took off 7 bases at V and 5 bases at J, with 13 bases between the two ends. Germline CDR1 and CDR2: ENHRY and SYGVKD. CDR3 size: 13 residues. The CDR3 nucleotides are TGTGCCATCACTCAGAGGGAGAGAGATACGCAGTATTTT. This translates into CAITQRERDTQYF.

The chain links TRBV4-1 to TRBJ2-1; TRBD2 aligns across 7 bases. The CDR3 length is 17 residues. After removal of 1 base from V and 3 bases from J, the junction contained 9 bases not matched to a gene. Germline V CDR1 and CDR2: MGHRA, YSYEKL. CDR3 nucleotide sequence: TGCGCCAGCAGCCAAGGTTCTTCGGGACTACTCTACAATGAGCAGTTCTTC. Translating gives CASSQGSSGLLYNEQFF.

This clonotype has more than one count but fewer than ten. The rearrangement uses TRBV12-3 or TRBV12-4 and TRBJ2-3, with 9 nucleotides matching TRBD1. Trimming at V came to 4 bases and at J to 6 bases, leaving 8 bases not matched to a gene. The CDR3 covers 15 residues. The CDR3 coding sequence is TGTGCCAGCAGTTCGGACAGGGGCCTTGGGGATACGCAGTATTTT. Translated, it gives CASSSDRGLGDTQYF.

A note on this clonotype: A read error is possible here, since a much larger clone lies one base away. The chain recombines TRBV20-1 with TRBJ1-1, with 7 bases identical to TRBD1. The CDR3 extends over 15 amino acids. The germline V gene encodes CDR1 DFQATT and CDR2 SNEGSKA (reference sequence). The CDR3 sequence: CSARPGTVRNTEALF. The CDR3 region has the DNA TGCAGTGCTAGACCCGGGACAGTTAGAAACACTGAAGCTCTCTTT.

In its sample, this clonotype was seen many times. The gene calls are TRBV20-1 and TRBJ2-3; 10 bases map to TRBD1. Germline CDR1 is DFQATT and CDR2 is SNEGSKA (reference sequence). This CDR3 contains 16 residues. After removal of 2 bases from V and 4 bases from J, the junction contained 9 bases not matched to a gene. The CDR3 DNA reads as TGCAGTGCTAGACCCCCCAGACAGGGGGCCTCAGATACGCAGTATTTT. Translated, it gives CSARPPRQGASDTQYF.

This clonotype is labeled as medium-sized. In nucleotides, the CDR3 is TGTGCCAGCAGTTTATTGGATACCTACGAGCAGTACTTC. As protein: CASSLLDTYEQYF. The chain is built from TRBV12-3 or TRBV12-4 and TRBJ2-7, with D uncertain. The V gene lost 2 bases and the J gene lost 2 bases, with 7 bases spanning the gap. The CDR3 totals 13 residues.

The genes are TRBV5-1 and TRBJ2-1, with a tentative D call TRBD2 (5 bases). V lost 0 bases, J lost 5 bases, and 24 bases lay in between. Germline V gene data show CDR1 as SGHRS and CDR2 as YFSETQ. There are 19 residues in the CDR3. Here the CDR3 DNA reads TGCGCCAGCAGCTTGGCTAGTAGAGGAGTGGGGAGTGGAAACAATGAGCAGTTCTTC. It yields the protein CASSLASRGVGSGNNEQFF.

This chain joins TRBV6-1 and TRBJ1-5; a possible D gene is TRBD1 (6 bases). Germline loops: CDR1 MNHNS, CDR2 SASEGT. Between the trimmed V and J ends, which lost 1 base and 5 bases, there was a span of 12 bases. CDR3 length: 15 residues. The CDR3, as DNA: TGTGCCAGCAGTGAAGAAAGGGGGATCTATCAGCCCCAGCATTTT. Protein sequence: CASSEERGIYQPQHF.

This clonotype is judged medium-sized. The V gene is TRBV6-5, the J gene TRBJ1-2, with a tentative D call TRBD1 (6 bases). Germline V gene data show CDR1 as MNHEY and CDR2 as SVGAGI. The CDR3 loop spans 12 amino acids. CDR3 sequence (DNA): TGTGCTATAGGGGGTCCGGGGTATGGCTACACCTTC. It specifies CAIGGPGYGYTF.

In this sample, this clonotype turned up many times. The chain joins TRBV6-5 to TRBJ1-3; 10 bases align to TRBD1. The CDR3 covers 17 residues. Trimming at V came to 2 bases and at J to 7 bases, leaving 11 bases not matched to a gene. Per germline, CDR1 MNHEY and CDR2 SVGAGI. CDR3 sequence: CASSYGYLDRGNNTIYF. The CDR3, as DNA: TGTGCCAGCAGTTACGGGTACCTGGACAGGGGGAATAACACCATATATTTT.

This rearrangement joins TRBV18 to TRBJ2-7; D may be TRBD2 (6 bases). CDR3 length: 15 amino acids. The germline gives CDR1 KGHSH, CDR2 LQKENI. The ends were cut back, 5 bases at V and 5 bases at J, with 19 bases in the middle. The CDR3 region has the DNA TGTGCCAGCTCATGGGACTCCAAGGGAGTCAACGAGCAGTACTTC. It translates to CASSWDSKGVNEQYF.

Concerning this clonotype itself: A clone one base away is much larger, so this may be a read error. The genes are TRBV6-2 or TRBV6-3 and TRBJ1-5, with D possibly TRBD1 on 6 matching bases. Germline assignment: CDR1 MNHEY and CDR2 SVGEGT. The CDR3 covers 14 residues. CDR3 in amino acids: CASSDRGGFQPQRF. CDR3 nucleotides: TGTGCCAGCAGCGACCGGGGGGGCTTCCAGCCCCAGCGTTTT.

This clonotype has only a few counts. The DNA for the CDR3 is TGTGCCAGTAGTATCCTTTGGGGGAACAATCAGCCCCAGCATTTT. Translating gives CASSILWGNNQPQHF. The chain couples TRBV19 to TRBJ1-5; D is possibly TRBD1 (5 bases). The CDR3 has 15 amino acids. The germline gives CDR1 LNHDA, CDR2 SQIVND (reference sequence). Trimming pared 3 bases from V and 3 bases from J, leaving 12 bases between.

In this sample, this clonotype turned up a few times. This could be a read error, since a much larger clone is one nucleotide away. V gene TRBV12-3 or TRBV12-4 combines with J gene TRBJ2-1; unclear D gene. The CDR3 sequence is 15 residues long. DNA for the CDR3: TGTGCCAGCAGATCAAACACGGTTACCTACAATGGGCAGTTCTTC. Its protein is CASRSNTVTYNGQFF.

V usage is TRBV10-2 and J usage is TRBJ2-1, with 9 nucleotides matching TRBD2. V was clipped by 5 bases and J by 3 bases; unmatched bases: 11. The CDR3 extends over 17 amino acids. The germline V gene encodes CDR1 WSHSY and CDR2 SAAADI. In DNA, the CDR3 is TGCGCCAGCAGTACCCAGCGGGGTAGCGGGAGCTACAATGAGCAGTTCTTC. Protein: CASSTQRGSGSYNEQFF.

In its sample, this clonotype was seen once. At one end the junction does not follow the germline gene, possibly because of a read error. CDR3 bases: TGCGCCAGCAGCTTGGACAGAAGCTATGGCTACGCCTTC. Amino acid sequence: CASSLDRSYGYAF. The V and J genes are TRBV5-1 and TRBJ1-2; D not resolved. In germline, CDR1 is SGHRS, CDR2 YFSETQ. This CDR3 is 13 amino acids long.

This clonotype was counted a single time. A read error may explain this, as a much larger clone is one base away. The chain combines TRBV5-1 with TRBJ2-3; tentatively, D is TRBD1 (6 bases). Looked up from germline, CDR1 is SGHRS and CDR2 is YFSETQ. The CDR3 contains 15 residues. V shed 6 bases and J shed 2 bases, with 16 bases lying between them. CDR3 DNA sequence: TGCGCCAGCAACTCACAGGGTCTGGTCACAGATACGCAGTATTTT. Translated, it gives CASNSQGLVTDTQYF.

The sample holds one count of this clonotype. The CDR3 does not close with the conserved phenylalanine or tryptophan, likely indicating a read error. This CDR3 reads CASSTPTGGLGTEAFL. As DNA, the CDR3 is TGTGCCAGCAGCACCCCGACAGGGGGTTTGGGCACTGAAGCTTTCCTT. The rearrangement uses TRBV5-4 and TRBJ1-1; 9 bases line up with TRBD1. Germline values: CDR1 SGHNT, CDR2 YYREEE (reference sequence). J gave up 4 bases and V 4 bases, and 11 bases lay outside the gene matches. CDR3 length equals 16 residues.

In its sample, this clonotype was seen a few times. At one boundary the junction diverges from the germline segment, which might be a read error. The chain uses TRBV4-1 and TRBJ2-1; D remains unclear. CDR3 length: 18 amino acids. Germline CDR1 reads MGHRA; CDR2 reads YSYEKL. CDR3 DNA sequence: TGCGTCAGCAGCCAAGTATTAGTCATGGCCAGCTCCTACAATGAGCAGTTCTTC. Its protein product is CVSSQVLVMASSYNEQFF.

This clonotype came up many times. This chain uses TRBV6-5 with TRBJ1-2, with 7 bases identical to TRBD1. Per germline, CDR1 MNHEY and CDR2 SVGAGI. The V segment lost 8 bases and the J segment 2 bases; nucleotides outside the gene matches: 5. The CDR3 is 13 residues long. The DNA for the CDR3 is TGTGCCAGCCTGGGACAGCCAAACTATGGCTACACCTTC. Its protein is CASLGQPNYGYTF.

Notes on this clonotype: It may be a read error: a sequence one base away is much more abundant. The V call is TRBV7-6, the J call TRBJ2-7, with D perhaps TRBD1 or TRBD2 (5 bases each). Germline V gene sequence: CDR1 SGHVS, CDR2 FNYEAQ. CDR3 length: 14 amino acids. V lost 1 base and J lost 3, with 10 bases in between. CDR3 protein: CASSLVSGSYEQYF. CDR3 DNA sequence: TGTGCCAGCAGCTTAGTGTCAGGGAGCTACGAGCAGTACTTC.